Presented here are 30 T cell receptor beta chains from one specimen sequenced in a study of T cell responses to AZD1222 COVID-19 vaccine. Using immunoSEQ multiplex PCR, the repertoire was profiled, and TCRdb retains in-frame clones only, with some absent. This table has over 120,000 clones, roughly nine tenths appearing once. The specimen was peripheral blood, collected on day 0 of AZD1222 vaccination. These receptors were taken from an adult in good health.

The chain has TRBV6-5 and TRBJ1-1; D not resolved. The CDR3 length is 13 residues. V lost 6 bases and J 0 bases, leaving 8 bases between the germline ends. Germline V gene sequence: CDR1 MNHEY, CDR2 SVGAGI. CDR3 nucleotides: TGTGCCAGCAGATCCCGTATGAACACTGAAGCTTTCTTT. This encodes CASRSRMNTEAFF.

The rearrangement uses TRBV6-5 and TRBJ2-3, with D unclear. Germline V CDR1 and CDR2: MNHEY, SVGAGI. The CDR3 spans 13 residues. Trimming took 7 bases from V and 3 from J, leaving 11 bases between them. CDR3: CASTQMVTDTQYF. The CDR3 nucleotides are TGTGCCAGCACCCAAATGGTAACAGATACGCAGTATTTT.

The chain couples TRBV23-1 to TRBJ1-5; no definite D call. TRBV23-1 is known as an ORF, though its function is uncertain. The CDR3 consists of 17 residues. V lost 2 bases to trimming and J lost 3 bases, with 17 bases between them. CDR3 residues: CASSQGHGCSLNQPQHF. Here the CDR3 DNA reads TGCGCCAGCAGTCAAGGGCACGGTTGTAGTCTCAATCAGCCCCAGCATTTT.

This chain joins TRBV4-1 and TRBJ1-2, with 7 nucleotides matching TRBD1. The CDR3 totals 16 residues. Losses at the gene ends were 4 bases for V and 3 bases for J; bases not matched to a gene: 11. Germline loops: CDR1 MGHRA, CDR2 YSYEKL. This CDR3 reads CASSPAYEDRYYGYTF. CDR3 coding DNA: TGCGCCAGCAGCCCGGCCTACGAGGACAGGTACTATGGCTACACCTTC.

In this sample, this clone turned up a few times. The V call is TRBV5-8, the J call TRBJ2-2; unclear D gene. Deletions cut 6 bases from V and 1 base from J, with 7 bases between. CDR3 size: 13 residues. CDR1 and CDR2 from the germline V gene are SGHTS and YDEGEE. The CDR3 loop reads CASTYLNTGELFF. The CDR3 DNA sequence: TGTGCCAGCACTTACTTGAACACCGGGGAGCTGTTTTTT.

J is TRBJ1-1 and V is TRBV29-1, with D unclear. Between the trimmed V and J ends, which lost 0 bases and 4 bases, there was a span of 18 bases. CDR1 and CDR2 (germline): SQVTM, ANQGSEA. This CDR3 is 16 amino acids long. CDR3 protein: CSVEDIGSRWGTEAFF. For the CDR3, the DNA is TGCAGCGTTGAAGATATCGGGTCTCGCTGGGGCACTGAAGCTTTCTTT. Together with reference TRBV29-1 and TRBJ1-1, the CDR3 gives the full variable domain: SAVISQKPSRDICQRGTSLTIQCQVDSQVTMMFWYRQQPGQSLTLIATANQGSEATYESGFVIDKFPISRPNLTFSTLTVSNMSPEDSSIYLCSVEDIGSRWGTEAFFGQGTRLTVV.

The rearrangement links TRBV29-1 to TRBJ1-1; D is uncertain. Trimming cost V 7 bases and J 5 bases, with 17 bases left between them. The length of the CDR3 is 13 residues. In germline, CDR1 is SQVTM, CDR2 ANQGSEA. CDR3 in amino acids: CSGRDGEGTEAFF. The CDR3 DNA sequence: TGCAGCGGACGAGACGGGGAAGGGACTGAAGCTTTCTTT. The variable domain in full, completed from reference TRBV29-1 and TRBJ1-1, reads SAVISQKPSRDICQRGTSLTIQCQVDSQVTMMFWYRQQPGQSLTLIATANQGSEATYESGFVIDKFPISRPNLTFSTLTVSNMSPEDSSIYLCSGRDGEGTEAFFGQGTRLTVV.

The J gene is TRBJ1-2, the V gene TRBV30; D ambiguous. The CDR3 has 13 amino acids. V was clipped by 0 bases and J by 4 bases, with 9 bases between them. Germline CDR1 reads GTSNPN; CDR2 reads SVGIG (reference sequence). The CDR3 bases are TGTGCCTGGAGTGTTGTACTGCTCTATGGCTACACCTTC. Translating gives CAWSVVLLYGYTF.

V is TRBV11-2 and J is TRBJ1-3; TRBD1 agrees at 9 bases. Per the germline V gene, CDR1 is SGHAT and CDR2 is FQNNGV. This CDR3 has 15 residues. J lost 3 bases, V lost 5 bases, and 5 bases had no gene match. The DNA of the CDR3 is TGTGCCAGCAGCGCCCAGGGACAGGGTGGAAACACCATATATTTT. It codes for CASSAQGQGGNTIYF.

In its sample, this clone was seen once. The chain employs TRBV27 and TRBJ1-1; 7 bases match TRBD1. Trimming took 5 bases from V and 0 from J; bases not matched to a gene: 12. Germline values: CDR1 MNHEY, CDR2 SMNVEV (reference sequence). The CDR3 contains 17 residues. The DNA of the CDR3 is TGTGCCAGCAGTCCAAGACAGGGACTAAAACTGAACACTGAAGCTTTCTTT. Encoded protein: CASSPRQGLKLNTEAFF.

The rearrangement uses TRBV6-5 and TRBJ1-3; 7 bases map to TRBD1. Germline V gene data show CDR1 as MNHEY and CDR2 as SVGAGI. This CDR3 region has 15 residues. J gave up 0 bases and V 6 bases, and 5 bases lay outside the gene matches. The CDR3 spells CASRSGQLSGNTIYF. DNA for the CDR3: TGTGCCAGCAGATCGGGACAGCTCTCTGGAAACACCATATATTTT.

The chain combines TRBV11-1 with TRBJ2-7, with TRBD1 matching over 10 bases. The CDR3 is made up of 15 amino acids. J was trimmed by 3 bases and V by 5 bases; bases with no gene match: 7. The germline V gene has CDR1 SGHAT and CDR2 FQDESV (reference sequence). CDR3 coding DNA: TGTGCCAGCAGCCCGAAGACAGGGGGCAACTACGAGCAGTACTTC. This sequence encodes CASSPKTGGNYEQYF. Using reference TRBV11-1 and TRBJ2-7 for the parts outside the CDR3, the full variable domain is EAEVAQSPRYKITEKSQAVAFWCDPISGHATLYWYRQILGQGPELLVQFQDESVVDDSQLPKDRFSAERLKGVDSTLKIQPAELGDSAMYLCASSPKTGGNYEQYFGPGTRLTVT.

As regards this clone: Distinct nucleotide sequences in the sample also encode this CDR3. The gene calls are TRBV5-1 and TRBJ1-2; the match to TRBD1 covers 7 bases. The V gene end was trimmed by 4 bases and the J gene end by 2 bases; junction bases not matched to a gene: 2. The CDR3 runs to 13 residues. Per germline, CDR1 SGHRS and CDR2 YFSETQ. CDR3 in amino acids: CASSPDRNYGYTF. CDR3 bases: TGCGCCAGCAGCCCGGACAGGAACTATGGCTACACCTTC.

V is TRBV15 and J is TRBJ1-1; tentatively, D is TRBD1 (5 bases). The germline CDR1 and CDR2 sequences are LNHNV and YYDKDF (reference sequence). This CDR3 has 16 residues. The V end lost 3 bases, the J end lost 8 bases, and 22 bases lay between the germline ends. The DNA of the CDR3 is TGTGCCACCAGCAGCCGGCCTGGGACCCCAAGGATGGAAGCTTTCTTT. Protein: CATSSRPGTPRMEAFF. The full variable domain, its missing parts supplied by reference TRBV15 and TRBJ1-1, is DAMVIQNPRYQVTQFGKPVTLSCSQTLNHNVMYWYQQKSSQAPKLLFHYYDKDFNNEADTPDNFQSRRPNTSFCFLDIRSPGLGDTAMYLCATSSRPGTPRMEAFFGQGTRLTVV.

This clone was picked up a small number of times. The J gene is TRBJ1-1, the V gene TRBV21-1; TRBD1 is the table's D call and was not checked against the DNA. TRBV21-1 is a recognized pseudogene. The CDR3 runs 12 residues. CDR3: CASKQGETEAFF. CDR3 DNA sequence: TGTGCCAGCAAACAGGGGGAAACTGAAGCTTTCTTT.

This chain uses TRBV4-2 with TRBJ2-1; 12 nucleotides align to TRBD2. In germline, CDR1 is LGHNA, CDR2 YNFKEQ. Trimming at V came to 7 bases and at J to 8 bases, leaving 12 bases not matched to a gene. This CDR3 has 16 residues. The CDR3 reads CASTPTASGGAYEQFF. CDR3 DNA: TGTGCCAGCACCCCAACGGCTAGCGGGGGGGCCTATGAGCAGTTCTTC.

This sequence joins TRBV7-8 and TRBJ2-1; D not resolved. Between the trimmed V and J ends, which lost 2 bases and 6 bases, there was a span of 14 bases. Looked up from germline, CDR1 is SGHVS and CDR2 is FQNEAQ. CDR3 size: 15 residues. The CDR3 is CASSLSPRSSNEQFF. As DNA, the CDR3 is TGTGCCAGCAGCTTAAGTCCGCGCTCTTCCAATGAGCAGTTCTTC.

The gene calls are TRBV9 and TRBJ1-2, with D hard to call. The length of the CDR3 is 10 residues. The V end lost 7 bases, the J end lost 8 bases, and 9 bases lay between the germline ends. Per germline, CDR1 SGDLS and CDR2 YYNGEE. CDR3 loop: CASRGEGYTF. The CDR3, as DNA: TGTGCCAGCCGTGGGGAGGGCTACACCTTC.

The CDR3 coding sequence is TGTGCCAGCAGCCAAGATTTCGCGGGCAGCTCCTACAATGAGCAGTTCTTC. Translation gives CASSQDFAGSSYNEQFF. This chain uses TRBV4-2 with TRBJ2-1; a weak D match, TRBD2 (5 bases). V was clipped by 0 bases and J by 0 bases, with 12 bases between them. Germline V gives CDR1 LGHNA, CDR2 YNFKEQ. The CDR3 runs to 17 residues.

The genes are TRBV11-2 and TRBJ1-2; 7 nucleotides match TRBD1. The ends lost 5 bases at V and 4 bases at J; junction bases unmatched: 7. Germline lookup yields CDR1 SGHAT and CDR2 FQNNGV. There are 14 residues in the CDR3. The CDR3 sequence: CASSPTGVGYGYTF. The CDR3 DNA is TGTGCCAGCAGCCCCACAGGGGTTGGCTATGGCTACACCTTC.

Here the CDR3 reads CASSYGGEKLFF. CDR3 DNA: TGTGCCAGCAGCTACGGAGGCGAAAAACTGTTTTTT. The V call is TRBV9, the J call TRBJ1-4; D is unresolved. V lost 4 bases and J lost 8, with 9 bases in between. This CDR3 contains 12 residues. Germline values: CDR1 SGDLS, CDR2 YYNGEE.

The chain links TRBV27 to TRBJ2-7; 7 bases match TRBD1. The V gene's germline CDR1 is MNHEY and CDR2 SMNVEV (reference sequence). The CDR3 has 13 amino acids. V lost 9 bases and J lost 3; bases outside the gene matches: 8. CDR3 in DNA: TGTGCCAGTAGGGGGCAGGGATTCTACGAGCAGTACTTC. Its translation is CASRGQGFYEQYF.

CDR3 in amino acids: CASSNSNKDRDKAFF. DNA of the CDR3: TGTGCCAGCAGCAATTCTAATAAGGACAGGGACAAAGCTTTCTTT. The chain employs TRBV6-5 and TRBJ1-1; 8 nucleotides line up with TRBD1. Germline V CDR1 and CDR2: MNHEY, SVGAGI. V shed 6 bases and J 9 bases; nucleotides not matched to a gene: 15. There are 15 residues in the CDR3.

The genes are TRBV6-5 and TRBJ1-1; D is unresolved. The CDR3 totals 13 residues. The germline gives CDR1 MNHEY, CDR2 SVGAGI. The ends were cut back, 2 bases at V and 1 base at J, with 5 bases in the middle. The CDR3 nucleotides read TGTGCCAGCAGTTACATAGGGAACACTGAAGCTTTCTTT. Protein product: CASSYIGNTEAFF.

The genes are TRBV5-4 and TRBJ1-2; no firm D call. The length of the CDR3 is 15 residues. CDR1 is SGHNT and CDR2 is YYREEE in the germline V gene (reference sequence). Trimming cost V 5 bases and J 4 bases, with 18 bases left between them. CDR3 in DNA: TGTGCCAGCAGGGCACCCGGGGAGGCACTCTATGGCTACACCTTC. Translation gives CASRAPGEALYGYTF.

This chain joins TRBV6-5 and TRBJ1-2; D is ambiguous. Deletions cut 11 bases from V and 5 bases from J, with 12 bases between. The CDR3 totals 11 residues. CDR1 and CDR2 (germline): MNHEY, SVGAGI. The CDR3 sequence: CAAGDPYGYTF. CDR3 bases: TGTGCCGCTGGGGATCCTTATGGCTACACCTTC.

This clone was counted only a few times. The CDR3 DNA sequence: TGTGCCAGCAGTGAAGGGAGGAGCAGCAATCAGCCCCAGCATTTT. Its protein is CASSEGRSSNQPQHF. The rearrangement uses TRBV2 and TRBJ1-5, with D unclear. The CDR3 extends over 15 amino acids. Trimming took off 1 base at V and 1 base at J, with 8 bases between the two ends. Germline V lookup: CDR1 SNHLY, CDR2 FYNNEI. The full variable domain, rest sourced from reference TRBV2 and TRBJ1-5, is EPEVTQTPSHQVTQMGQEVILRCVPISNHLYFYWYRQILGQKVEFLVSFYNNEISEKSEIFDDQFSVERPDGSNFTLKIRSTKLEDSAMYFCASSEGRSSNQPQHFGDGTRLSIL.

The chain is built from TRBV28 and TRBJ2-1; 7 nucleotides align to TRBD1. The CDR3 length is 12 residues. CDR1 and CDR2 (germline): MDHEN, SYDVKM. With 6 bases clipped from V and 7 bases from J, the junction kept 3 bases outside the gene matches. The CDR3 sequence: CASSLGQNEQFF. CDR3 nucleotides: TGTGCCAGCAGCCTGGGACAGAATGAGCAGTTCTTC.

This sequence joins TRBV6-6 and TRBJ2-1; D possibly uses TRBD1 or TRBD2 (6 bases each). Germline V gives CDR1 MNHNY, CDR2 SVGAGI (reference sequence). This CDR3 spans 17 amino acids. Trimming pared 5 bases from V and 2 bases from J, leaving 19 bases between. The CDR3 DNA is TGTGCCAGCAGTCACAGGGCGTGGGGGGACCCCTACAATGAGCAGTTCTTC. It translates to CASSHRAWGDPYNEQFF.

The chain's CDR3 is CASAWQGGNQPQHF. CDR3 in DNA: TGTGCCAGCGCTTGGCAGGGGGGAAATCAGCCCCAGCATTTT. This chain links TRBV6-5 with TRBJ1-5; TRBD1 aligns across 7 bases. The V segment lost 8 bases and the J segment 4 bases; nucleotides outside the gene matches: 8. CDR1 MNHEY and CDR2 SVGAGI come from the germline V gene. CDR3 length: 14 residues.